A selection of T cell receptor beta chains follows, all from one sample in a study of Ad26.COV2.S vaccination and SARS-CoV-2 variants. This table comes from immunoSEQ multiplex PCR, and its TCRdb copy is limited to in-frame clones, with some not included. In the table there are about 680,000 clones, around 89% of which are singletons. The specimen comprised peripheral blood, sampled in a trial of Ad26.COV2.S vaccine versus placebo. The receptors stem from a person aged 18 to 59 who received the Ad26.COV2.S COVID-19 vaccine or a placebo. CDR3s include the opening cysteine and the closing phenylalanine or tryptophan. The D gene is left open where the match is weak. Only part of the rows carry a size: once, few, many, or a class if the clone is expanded.

j_gene: TRBJ1-2; abundance: NA; v_gene: TRBV6-1; d_gene: NA; CDR3aa: CASSERVAGGYTF; CDR3nt: TGTGCCAGCAGTGAACGGGTCGCGGGGGGCTACACCTTC
j_gene: TRBJ2-1; abundance: NA; v_gene: TRBV2; d_gene: NA; CDR3aa: CASSEVISVHNEQFF; CDR3nt: TGTGCCAGCAGTGAAGTAATAAGTGTCCACAATGAGCAGTTCTTC
j_gene: TRBJ1-3; abundance: NA; v_gene: TRBV7-2; d_gene: NA; CDR3aa: CASSLSGRNGNTIYF; CDR3nt: TGTGCCAGCAGCTTAAGCGGGCGTAATGGAAACACCATATATTTT
j_gene: TRBJ1-1; abundance: NA; v_gene: TRBV12-3/TRBV12-4; d_gene: NA; CDR3aa: CASSLGQNTEAFF; CDR3nt: TGTGCCAGCAGTTTGGGTCAGAACACTGAAGCTTTCTTT
j_gene: TRBJ2-7; abundance: once; v_gene: TRBV12-3/TRBV12-4; d_gene: NA; CDR3aa: CASSLRQAGEQYF; CDR3nt: TGTGCCAGCAGTTTAAGGCAGGCAGGAGAGCAGTACTTC
j_gene: TRBJ2-7; abundance: NA; v_gene: TRBV7-2; d_gene: TRBD2; CDR3aa: CASSLGRGSYEQYF; CDR3nt: TGTGCCAGCAGCTTAGGGCGGGGGTCCTACGAGCAGTACTTC
j_gene: TRBJ2-5; abundance: NA; v_gene: TRBV5-4; d_gene: NA; CDR3aa: CASSFGTEETQYF; CDR3nt: TGTGCCAGCAGCTTCGGGACGGAAGAGACCCAGTACTTC
j_gene: TRBJ1-3; abundance: once; v_gene: TRBV7-2; d_gene: TRBD1; CDR3aa: CASSSVPMTMTGGTIYF; CDR3nt: TGTGCCAGCAGCTCTGTCCCTATGACTATGACAGGGGGCACCATATATTTT
j_gene: TRBJ2-1; abundance: NA; v_gene: TRBV29-1; d_gene: NA; CDR3aa: CSVEGGLQGRSYNEQFF; CDR3nt: TGCAGCGTTGAAGGGGGTTTACAGGGCCGCTCCTACAATGAGCAGTTCTTC
j_gene: TRBJ1-3; abundance: NA; v_gene: TRBV7-9; d_gene: TRBD1; CDR3aa: CASSLLQGAVGNTIYF; CDR3nt: TGTGCCAGCAGCTTATTACAGGGGGCCGTAGGAAACACCATATATTTT
j_gene: TRBJ2-2; abundance: NA; v_gene: TRBV5-1; d_gene: NA; CDR3aa: CASSLARSGELFF; CDR3nt: TGCGCCAGCAGCTTGGCGAGGTCCGGGGAGCTGTTTTTT
j_gene: TRBJ1-1; abundance: NA; v_gene: TRBV6-5; d_gene: NA; CDR3aa: CASRTGQLEAFF; CDR3nt: TGTGCCAGCAGGACCGGACAGCTTGAAGCTTTCTTT
j_gene: TRBJ1-1; abundance: NA; v_gene: TRBV30; d_gene: NA; CDR3aa: CAWSVRRVNTEAFF; CDR3nt: TGTGCCTGGAGTGTACGGAGGGTGAACACTGAAGCTTTCTTT
j_gene: TRBJ2-5; abundance: once; v_gene: TRBV6-6; d_gene: NA; CDR3aa: CASSYQGSETQYF; CDR3nt: TGTGCCAGCAGTTACCAGGGGAGCGAGACCCAGTACTTC
j_gene: TRBJ2-2; abundance: NA; v_gene: TRBV6-5; d_gene: NA; CDR3aa: CASRTQGPNTGELFF; CDR3nt: TGTGCCAGCCGCACCCAGGGACCGAACACCGGGGAGCTGTTTTTT
j_gene: TRBJ2-3; abundance: once; v_gene: TRBV7-2; d_gene: NA; CDR3aa: CASSLGESDTQYF; CDR3nt: TGTGCCAGCAGCTTAGGTGAATCGGATACGCAGTATTTT
j_gene: TRBJ2-7; abundance: NA; v_gene: TRBV5-1; d_gene: TRBD1; CDR3aa: CASRPTAGGYEQYF; CDR3nt: TGCGCCAGCCGCCCTACGGCAGGGGGCTACGAGCAGTACTTC
j_gene: TRBJ2-3; abundance: NA; v_gene: TRBV6-1; d_gene: TRBD2; CDR3aa: CASSERAGVFTDTQYF; CDR3nt: TGTGCCAGCAGTGAAAGGGCGGGGGTTTTCACAGATACGCAGTATTTT
j_gene: TRBJ2-1; abundance: NA; v_gene: TRBV6-6; d_gene: NA; CDR3aa: CASSRAAGQISSYNEQFF; CDR3nt: TGTGCCAGCAGTCGTGCGGCGGGCCAAATTAGCTCCTACAATGAGCAGTTCTTC
j_gene: TRBJ1-5; abundance: NA; v_gene: TRBV2; d_gene: TRBD1; CDR3aa: CASRTDRADQPQHF; CDR3nt: TGTGCCAGCAGGACGGACAGGGCGGATCAGCCCCAGCATTTT
j_gene: TRBJ1-1; abundance: NA; v_gene: TRBV29-1; d_gene: NA; CDR3aa: CSVVEGANTEAFF; CDR3nt: TGCAGCGTTGTGGAAGGGGCGAACACTGAAGCTTTCTTT
j_gene: TRBJ2-6; abundance: NA; v_gene: TRBV19; d_gene: TRBD2; CDR3aa: CASSIRLAGATGANVLTF; CDR3nt: TGTGCCAGTAGTATTCGACTAGCGGGAGCCACTGGGGCCAACGTCCTGACTTTC
j_gene: TRBJ2-2; abundance: NA; v_gene: TRBV5-1; d_gene: TRBD2; CDR3aa: CASSLGSGRWTGELFF; CDR3nt: TGCGCCAGCAGCTTGGGTAGCGGGAGATGGACCGGGGAGCTGTTTTTT
j_gene: TRBJ2-3; abundance: NA; v_gene: TRBV29-1; d_gene: NA; CDR3aa: CSATGYGTDTQYF; CDR3nt: TGCAGCGCTACAGGGTACGGCACAGATACGCAGTATTTT
j_gene: TRBJ1-1; abundance: NA; v_gene: TRBV2; d_gene: NA; CDR3aa: CASSERQANTEAFF; CDR3nt: TGTGCCAGCAGTGAAAGACAGGCAAACACTGAAGCTTTCTTT
j_gene: TRBJ2-7; abundance: NA; v_gene: TRBV12-3/TRBV12-4; d_gene: TRBD1; CDR3aa: CASGRTGVGEQYF; CDR3nt: TGTGCCAGCGGCCGGACAGGGGTGGGAGAGCAGTACTTC
j_gene: TRBJ2-1; abundance: NA; v_gene: TRBV30; d_gene: TRBD1; CDR3aa: CAWTAGQGINEQFF; CDR3nt: TGTGCCTGGACTGCTGGACAGGGGATTAATGAGCAGTTCTTC
j_gene: TRBJ1-3; abundance: NA; v_gene: TRBV5-1; d_gene: NA; CDR3aa: CASSSGASGNTIYF; CDR3nt: TGCGCCAGCAGCTCAGGGGCGTCTGGAAACACCATATATTTT
j_gene: TRBJ2-1; abundance: NA; v_gene: TRBV25-1; d_gene: NA; CDR3aa: CASSDQEYNEQFF; CDR3nt: TGTGCCAGCAGTGACCAGGAATACAATGAGCAGTTCTTC
j_gene: TRBJ2-7; abundance: NA; v_gene: TRBV10-3; d_gene: NA; CDR3aa: CAISDGDTYEQYF; CDR3nt: TGTGCCATCAGTGACGGCGATACCTACGAGCAGTACTTC
j_gene: TRBJ2-7; abundance: NA; v_gene: TRBV7-2; d_gene: NA; CDR3aa: CASSLNPGDYEQYF; CDR3nt: TGTGCCAGCAGCTTAAATCCCGGGGACTACGAGCAGTACTTC
j_gene: TRBJ2-7; abundance: NA; v_gene: TRBV18; d_gene: NA; CDR3aa: CASSPQAGRGYEQYF; CDR3nt: TGTGCCAGCTCACCGCAGGCAGGGAGAGGCTACGAGCAGTACTTC
j_gene: TRBJ2-6; abundance: NA; v_gene: TRBV7-2; d_gene: TRBD2; CDR3aa: CASSSAAGVSGANVLTF; CDR3nt: TGTGCCAGCAGCTCGGCAGCGGGAGTTTCTGGGGCCAACGTCCTGACTTTC
j_gene: TRBJ1-5; abundance: NA; v_gene: TRBV6-5; d_gene: NA; CDR3aa: CASNYGPLYQPQHF; CDR3nt: TGTGCCAGCAATTACGGGCCCCTTTATCAGCCCCAGCATTTT
j_gene: TRBJ1-5; abundance: NA; v_gene: TRBV10-3; d_gene: NA; CDR3aa: CAISDWQSNQPQHF; CDR3nt: TGTGCCATCAGTGATTGGCAGAGCAATCAGCCCCAGCATTTT
j_gene: TRBJ1-2; abundance: few; v_gene: TRBV10-2; d_gene: NA; CDR3aa: CASSAGIGANYGYTF; CDR3nt: TGCGCCAGCAGTGCAGGGATTGGAGCTAACTATGGCTACACCTTC
j_gene: TRBJ2-2; abundance: NA; v_gene: TRBV19; d_gene: NA; CDR3aa: CASSISGALTGELFF; CDR3nt: TGTGCCAGTAGTATCAGTGGGGCTCTAACCGGGGAGCTGTTTTTT
j_gene: TRBJ1-4; abundance: NA; v_gene: TRBV30; d_gene: NA; CDR3aa: CAWSVPGADEKLFF; CDR3nt: TGTGCCTGGAGTGTACCCGGGGCTGATGAAAAACTGTTTTTT
j_gene: TRBJ2-7; abundance: NA; v_gene: TRBV30; d_gene: NA; CDR3aa: CAWSVGWSSYEQYF; CDR3nt: TGTGCCTGGAGTGTAGGGTGGAGCTCCTACGAGCAGTACTTC
j_gene: TRBJ2-5; abundance: NA; v_gene: TRBV12-3/TRBV12-4; d_gene: NA; CDR3aa: CASSSSQETQYF; CDR3nt: TGTGCCAGCAGCTCCTCACAAGAGACCCAGTACTTC
j_gene: TRBJ2-7; abundance: NA; v_gene: TRBV11-2; d_gene: NA; CDR3aa: CASSLGPTGPYEQYF; CDR3nt: TGTGCCAGCAGCTTAGGGCCGACAGGTCCCTACGAGCAGTACTTC
j_gene: TRBJ2-2; abundance: NA; v_gene: TRBV4-2; d_gene: NA; CDR3aa: CASSQEGVNTGELFF; CDR3nt: TGTGCCAGCAGCCAAGAGGGGGTGAACACCGGGGAGCTGTTTTTT
j_gene: TRBJ1-6; abundance: NA; v_gene: TRBV9; d_gene: TRBD1; CDR3aa: CASSGAGTGKSPLHF; CDR3nt: TGTGCCAGCAGCGGAGCCGGGACAGGGAAATCACCCCTCCACTTT
j_gene: TRBJ1-2; abundance: NA; v_gene: TRBV7-2; d_gene: NA; CDR3aa: CASSLAAFSGYTF; CDR3nt: TGTGCCAGCAGCTTAGCCGCATTTAGTGGCTACACCTTC
j_gene: TRBJ2-5; abundance: NA; v_gene: TRBV7-9; d_gene: TRBD2; CDR3aa: CASSFGISGVQETQYF; CDR3nt: TGTGCCAGCAGCTTCGGTATTAGCGGGGTCCAAGAGACCCAGTACTTC
j_gene: TRBJ2-7; abundance: NA; v_gene: TRBV29-1; d_gene: NA; CDR3aa: CSVEMAGIYEQYF; CDR3nt: TGCAGCGTTGAAATGGCAGGTATCTACGAGCAGTACTTC
j_gene: TRBJ2-2; abundance: NA; v_gene: TRBV11-3; d_gene: NA; CDR3aa: CASSPGGGLTGELFF; CDR3nt: TGTGCCAGCAGCCCCGGGGGCGGATTAACCGGGGAGCTGTTTTTT
j_gene: TRBJ2-3; abundance: NA; v_gene: TRBV12-5; d_gene: TRBD2; CDR3aa: CASGFAGGLTDTQYF; CDR3nt: TGTGCTAGTGGTTTCGCGGGAGGACTCACAGATACGCAGTATTTT
j_gene: TRBJ2-1; abundance: NA; v_gene: TRBV5-4; d_gene: TRBD1; CDR3aa: CASSDDRDQFF; CDR3nt: TGTGCCAGCAGTGACGACAGGGATCAGTTCTTC
j_gene: TRBJ2-3; abundance: few; v_gene: TRBV7-8; d_gene: NA; CDR3aa: CASSLVSGSGTDTQYF; CDR3nt: TGTGCCAGCAGCTTAGTCTCCGGGAGCGGCACAGATACGCAGTATTTT
j_gene: TRBJ2-3; abundance: NA; v_gene: TRBV24-1; d_gene: TRBD2; CDR3aa: CATSERGGALTQYF; CDR3nt: TGTGCCACCAGTGAGCGCGGGGGGGCACTTACGCAGTATTTT
j_gene: TRBJ1-1; abundance: NA; v_gene: TRBV7-9; d_gene: NA; CDR3aa: CASSLDAGFDTEAFF; CDR3nt: TGTGCCAGCAGCTTAGACGCGGGGTTCGACACTGAAGCTTTCTTT
j_gene: TRBJ1-2; abundance: NA; v_gene: TRBV9; d_gene: NA; CDR3aa: CASSVSPTGARSGGYTF; CDR3nt: TGTGCCAGCAGCGTATCCCCGACCGGGGCCAGGTCGGGGGGCTACACCTTC
j_gene: TRBJ1-5; abundance: NA; v_gene: TRBV24-1; d_gene: NA; CDR3aa: CATSDGGGGQPQHF; CDR3nt: TGTGCCACCAGTGATGGCGGGGGAGGTCAGCCCCAGCATTTT